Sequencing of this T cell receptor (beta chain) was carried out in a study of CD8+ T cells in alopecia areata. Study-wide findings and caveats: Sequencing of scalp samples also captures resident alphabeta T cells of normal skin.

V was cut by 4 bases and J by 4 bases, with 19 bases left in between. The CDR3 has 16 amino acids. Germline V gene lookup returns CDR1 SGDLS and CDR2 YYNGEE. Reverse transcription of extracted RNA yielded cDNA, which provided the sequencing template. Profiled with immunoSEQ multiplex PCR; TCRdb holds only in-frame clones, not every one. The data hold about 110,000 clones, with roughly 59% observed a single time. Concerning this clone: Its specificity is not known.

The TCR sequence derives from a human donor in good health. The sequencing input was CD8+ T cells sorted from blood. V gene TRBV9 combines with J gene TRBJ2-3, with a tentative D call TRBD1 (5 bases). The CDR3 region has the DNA TGTGCCAGCAGCACCAGATCAGGGTTGCTCTCAGATACGCAGTATTTT. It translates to CASSTRSGLLSDTQYF.